This T cell receptor beta chain was captured in a study of blood T cell repertoires in COVID-19. V was shortened by 0 bases and J by 5 bases, with 11 bases between the two germline ends. Germline-derived CDR1 and CDR2 are SGHNT and YYREEE (reference sequence). The CDR3 extends over 14 amino acids. The data were produced by immunoSEQ multiplex PCR, yet TCRdb's version contains in-frame clones alone and is incomplete. Here the sample spans over 85,000 clones, roughly 81% being singletons. This clonotype was sampled from a man between 40 and 49 years old with active or convalescent COVID-19. Specimen: peripheral blood. The V call is TRBV5-4, the J call TRBJ1-2; D may be TRBD1 (5 bases). The CDR3 is CASSLGQTEYGYTF. In nucleotides, the CDR3 is TGTGCCAGCAGCTTGGGACAGACCGAATATGGCTACACCTTC.